This entry features one TCR beta chain sequence. Its antigen remains unidentified. No base qualities exist here, and no much larger clone lies one base off it. This record comes from a study of blood T cell repertoires in COVID-19 (dated by TCRdb to about 2020). Background for the entire study: Samples from collaborators originated in the United States, Italy and Spain and spanned both the acute and convalescent phases of COVID-19. Samples were obtained from the ongoing ImmuneRACE study (first 160 participants) and from approximately 1,200 subjects provided by 6 global collaborators. Where HLA class I and class II types were available, the types were taken from metadata supplied by the sample provider, not from assay-based typing. Subjects who had been exposed to COVID-19, were actively infected with it, or had recovered from it provided the deeply sampled blood TCRbeta repertoires that made up the dataset. The material from the prospective study consisted of cDNA or gDNA derived from T cells, B-cell-depleted T cells, or PBMCs. The repertoires were released in a freely available public database intended as a resource for research on the immune response to SARS-CoV-2. The sample metadata nearly always contained a de-identified subject ID, COVID-19 status, age in years and sex. Overall results and qualifications from the work: Clinical and demographic metadata were provided uncurated, with the amount varying by source and participant.

TCRbeta CDR3 regions were amplified from genomic DNA using the immunoSEQ Assay, a bias-controlled multiplex PCR. The study's own analysis went as follows. Nucleated cell counts per sample were estimated from amplification of reference gene primers within the assay. Sequence reads were collapsed and filtered to measure the absolute abundance of every unique TCRbeta CDR3 rearrangement. Productive Simpson clonality was computed per sample as the square root of Simpson's diversity index over productive rearrangements. TCRdb took over this immuneACCESS table, retaining in-frame rearrangements with V and J assigned. Such tables are incomplete; in checked studies, under half of the missing clones stem from an unresolved V gene, and the remainder is unexplained. The DNA was the basis for D and trimming; V, J and clone size are from that table. In all, the sample holds approximately 270,000 clones, and approximately 85% of those were seen once. The top ten clones comprise approximately 2% of the sample.

Enrolling through a virtual design, the prospective study's participants ranged in age from roughly 18 to 95 years and lived across about two dozen United States geographic areas. In the prospective study, cohorts were assigned on the basis of participant-reported clinical history obtained from a screening survey and a study questionnaire. For ImmuneRACE Cohort 3, a participant was defined as recovered based on two consecutive negative NP/OP PCR tests, clearance by a healthcare professional, or resolution of symptoms. In the prospective study, mobile phlebotomists collected whole blood, serum and a nasopharyngeal or oropharyngeal swab from each participant. Participants in the prospective study had the option to provide additional blood draws and questionnaires over a roughly two-month period. Before DNA extraction, prospective study blood samples were shipped either frozen or at room temperature.

Taken from cysteine to phenylalanine, the CDR3 has 15 residues. Only the CDR3 region is kept as DNA, spanning 45 bases read in frame from base 1. The junction shows trimming of 2 bases on V and 6 bases on J, and the gene matches do not reach 4 bases of it. Via the germline V gene, CDR1 is SGHTA and CDR2 FQGNSA. Sequenced material: PBMCs or T cells enriched from blood (not recorded which). The sequence joins TRBV7-2 to TRBJ1-6; TRBD1 fits 7 bases in the junction. The TCR was taken from a woman aged 45-59 years who had recovered from COVID-19. The encoded CDR3 is CASSLRGQANSPLHF. The nucleotide sequence reads as follows: TGTGCCAGCAGCTTACGCGGACAGGCTAATTCACCCCTCCACTTT.